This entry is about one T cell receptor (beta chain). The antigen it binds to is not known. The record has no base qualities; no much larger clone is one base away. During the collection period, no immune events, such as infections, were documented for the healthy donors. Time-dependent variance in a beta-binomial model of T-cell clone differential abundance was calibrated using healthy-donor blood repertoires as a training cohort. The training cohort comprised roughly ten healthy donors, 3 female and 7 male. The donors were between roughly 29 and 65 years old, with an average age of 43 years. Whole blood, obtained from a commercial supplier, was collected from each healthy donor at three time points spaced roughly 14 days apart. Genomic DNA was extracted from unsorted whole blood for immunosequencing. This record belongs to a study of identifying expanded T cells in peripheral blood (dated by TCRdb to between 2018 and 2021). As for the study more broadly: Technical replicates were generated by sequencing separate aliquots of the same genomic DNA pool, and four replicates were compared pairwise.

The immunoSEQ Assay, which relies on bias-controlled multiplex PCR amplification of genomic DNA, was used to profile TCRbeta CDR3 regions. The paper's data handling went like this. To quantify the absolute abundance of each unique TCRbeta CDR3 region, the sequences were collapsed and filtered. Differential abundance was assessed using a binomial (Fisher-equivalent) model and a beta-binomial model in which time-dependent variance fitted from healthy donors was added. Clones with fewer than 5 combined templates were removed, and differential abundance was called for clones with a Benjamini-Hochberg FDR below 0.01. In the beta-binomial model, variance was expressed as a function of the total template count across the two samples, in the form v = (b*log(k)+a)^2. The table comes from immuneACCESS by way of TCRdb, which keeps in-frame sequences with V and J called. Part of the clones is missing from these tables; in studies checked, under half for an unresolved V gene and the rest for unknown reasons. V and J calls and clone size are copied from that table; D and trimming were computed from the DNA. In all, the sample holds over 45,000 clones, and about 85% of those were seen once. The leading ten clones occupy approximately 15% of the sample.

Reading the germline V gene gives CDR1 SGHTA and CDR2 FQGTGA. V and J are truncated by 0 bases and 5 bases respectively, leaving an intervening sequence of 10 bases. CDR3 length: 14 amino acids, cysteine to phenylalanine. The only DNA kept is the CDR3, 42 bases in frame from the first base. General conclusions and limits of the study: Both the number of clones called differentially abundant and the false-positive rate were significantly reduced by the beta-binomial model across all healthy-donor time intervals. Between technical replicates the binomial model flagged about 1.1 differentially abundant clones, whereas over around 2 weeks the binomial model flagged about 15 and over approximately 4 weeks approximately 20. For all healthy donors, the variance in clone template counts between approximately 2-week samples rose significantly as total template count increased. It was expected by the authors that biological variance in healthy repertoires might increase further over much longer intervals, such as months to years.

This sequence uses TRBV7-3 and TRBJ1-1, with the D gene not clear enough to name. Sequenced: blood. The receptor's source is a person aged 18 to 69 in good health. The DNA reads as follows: TGTGCCAGCAGCTTAACCAGTTCAGTTACTGAAGCTTTCTTT. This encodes CASSLTSSVTEAFF.